This T cell receptor (beta chain) emerged from a study of T cell responses to AZD1222 COVID-19 vaccine. Comment on this clone: Antigen specificity is unknown.

V gave up 2 bases and J gave up 4 bases; unmatched junction bases: 3. The CDR3 extends over 15 amino acids. In germline, CDR1 is MNHNS, CDR2 SASEGT. Study-level points and caveats: Donors were chiefly white British, with a greater number of females, and clonal diversity was perhaps underestimated. Only a handful of AZD1222 recipients, more than five in all, had baseline seropositivity. Unmutated variant regions are reportedly targeted by nearly half of spike-specific TCRs. Spike-specific TCRs gained breadth and depth after people received two AZD1222 doses.

Method: immunoSEQ multiplex PCR; TCRdb's copy keeps in-frame clones and lacks some. The sample shows 120,000 to 150,000 clones, 90% of them seen only once. This specimen was peripheral blood, taken 28 days after the second AZD1222 dose. The origin of this receptor is an adult who received the AZD1222 COVID-19 vaccine. This chain joins TRBV6-1 and TRBJ2-3, with 10 bases aligning to TRBD2. CDR3 bases: TGTGCCAGCAGTGAACAAGCGGGAGGGCCAGATACGCAGTATTTT. This translates into CASSEQAGGPDTQYF.